This TCR beta chain is drawn from a study of T cell repertoires in cytomegalovirus infection. TCRdb reprocessed the reads via MiXCR and lists one record per CDR3 protein. The profile shows approximately 1,000,000 distinct CDR3 sequences, approximately 33% of them singletons. There are a few counts of this clonotype. The antigen is undetermined. J was trimmed by 1 base and V by 6 bases; bases with no gene match: 8. Germline lookup yields CDR1 ENHRY and CDR2 SYGVKD. The CDR3 totals 15 residues. V gene TRBV10-3 combines with J gene TRBJ2-5, with 7 bases identical to TRBD1. The sequence was collected from a human donor in good health (CMV status not recorded). Some clones in this sample may be carry-over from other donors' samples. This specimen consisted of cultured CD8+ T cells from PBMCs, obtained from culture after CMV antigen stimulation. Here the CDR3 reads CAISDPGTAQETQYF. In nucleotides, the CDR3 is TGTGCCATCAGCGATCCCGGGACAGCCCAAGAGACCCAGTACTTC.